Described below is a single T cell receptor beta chain sequence and its context. The target antigen is unknown. The CDR3 extends over 13 amino acids. The V gene end was trimmed by 2 bases and the J gene end by 7 bases; junction bases not matched to a gene: 1. Germline values: CDR1 SGHDN, CDR2 FVKESK. MiXCR was run by TCRdb on the 5' RACE reads, yielding one entry per CDR3 protein. The data show 150,000 to 200,000 distinct CDR3 sequences, 9.5% to 12% seen once. The sample comes from a study of T cells after yellow fever vaccination. Study findings and constraints: Compared with primary, the secondary response was weaker and peaked at day 5, not 15.

The sample consisted of CD8+ T cells sorted from PBMCs, taken 15 days after the yellow fever booster vaccination. This receptor was obtained from a man aged 18-30 years who received the YFV17D yellow fever vaccine. The chain recombines TRBV14 with TRBJ2-2; the match to TRBD1 covers 7 bases. The CDR3 DNA follows: TGTGCCAGCAGCCAAACAGGGGTCGGGGAGCTGTTTTTT. It encodes CASSQTGVGELFF.